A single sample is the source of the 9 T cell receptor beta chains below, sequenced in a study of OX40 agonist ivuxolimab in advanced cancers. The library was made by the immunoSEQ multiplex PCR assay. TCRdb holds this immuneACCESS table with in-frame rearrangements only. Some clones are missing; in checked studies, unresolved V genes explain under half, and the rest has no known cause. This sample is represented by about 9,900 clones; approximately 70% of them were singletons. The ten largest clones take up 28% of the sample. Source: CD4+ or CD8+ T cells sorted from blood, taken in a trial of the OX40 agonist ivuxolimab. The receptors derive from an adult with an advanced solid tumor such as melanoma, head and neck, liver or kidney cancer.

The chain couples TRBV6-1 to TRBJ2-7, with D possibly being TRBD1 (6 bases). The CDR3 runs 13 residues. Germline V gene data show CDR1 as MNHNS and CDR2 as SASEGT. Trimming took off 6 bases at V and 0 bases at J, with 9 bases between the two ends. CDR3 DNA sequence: TGTGCCAGCAGGAGGGGGATCTCCTACGAGCAGTACTTC. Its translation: CASRRGISYEQYF.

The CDR3 region has the DNA TGTGCCAGCAGCGTATCCGGGACTAGTTTTAATGAGCAGTTCTTC. This encodes CASSVSGTSFNEQFF. The chain joins TRBV11-3 to TRBJ2-1; TRBD2 aligns across 8 bases. V was clipped by 5 bases and J by 7 bases; unmatched bases: 10. Germline V lookup: CDR1 SGHNT, CDR2 YENEEA. The CDR3 runs 15 residues. Full variable domain (rest looked up from reference TRBV11-3 and TRBJ2-1): EAGVVQSPRYKIIEKKQPVAFWCNPISGHNTLYWYLQNLGQGPELLIRYENEEAVDDSQLPKDRFSAERLKGVDSTLKIQPAELGDSAVYLCASSVSGTSFNEQFFGPGTRLTVL.

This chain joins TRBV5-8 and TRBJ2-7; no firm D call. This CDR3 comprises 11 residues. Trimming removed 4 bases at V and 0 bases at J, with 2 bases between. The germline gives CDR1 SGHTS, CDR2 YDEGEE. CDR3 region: CASSPSYEQYF. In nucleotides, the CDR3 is TGTGCCAGCAGCCCCTCCTACGAGCAGTACTTC.

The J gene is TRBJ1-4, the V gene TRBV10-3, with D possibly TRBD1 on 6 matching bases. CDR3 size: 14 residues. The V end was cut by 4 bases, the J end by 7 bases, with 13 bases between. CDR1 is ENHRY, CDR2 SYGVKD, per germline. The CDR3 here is CAISGGGEVEKLFF. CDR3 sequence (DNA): TGTGCCATCAGTGGAGGGGGAGAGGTTGAAAAACTGTTTTTT.

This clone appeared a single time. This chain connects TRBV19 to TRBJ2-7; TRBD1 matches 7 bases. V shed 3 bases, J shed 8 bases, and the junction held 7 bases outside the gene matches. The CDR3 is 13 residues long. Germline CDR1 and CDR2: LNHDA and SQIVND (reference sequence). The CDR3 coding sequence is TGTGCCAGTAGTATCACTACAGGGGCACAGCAGTACTTC. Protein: CASSITTGAQQYF.

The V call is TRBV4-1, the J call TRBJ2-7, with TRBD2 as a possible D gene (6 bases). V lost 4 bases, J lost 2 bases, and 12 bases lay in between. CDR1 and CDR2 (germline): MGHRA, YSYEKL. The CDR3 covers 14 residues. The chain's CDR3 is CASSLGDWPYEQYF. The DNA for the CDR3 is TGCGCCAGCAGCCTAGGGGACTGGCCCTACGAGCAGTACTTC.

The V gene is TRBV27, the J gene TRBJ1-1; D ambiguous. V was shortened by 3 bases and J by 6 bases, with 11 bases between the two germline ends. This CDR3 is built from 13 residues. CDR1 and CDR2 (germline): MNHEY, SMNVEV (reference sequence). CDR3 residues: CASSFRGNAEAFF. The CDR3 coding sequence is TGTGCCAGCAGTTTTCGGGGTAACGCTGAAGCTTTCTTT.

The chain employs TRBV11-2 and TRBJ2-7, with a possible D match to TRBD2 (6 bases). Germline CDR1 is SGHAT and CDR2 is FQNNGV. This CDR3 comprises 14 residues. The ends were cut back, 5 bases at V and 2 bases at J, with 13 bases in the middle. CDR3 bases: TGTGCCAGCAGCCTTAGTGGGGGGACCTACGAGCAGTACTTC. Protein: CASSLSGGTYEQYF.

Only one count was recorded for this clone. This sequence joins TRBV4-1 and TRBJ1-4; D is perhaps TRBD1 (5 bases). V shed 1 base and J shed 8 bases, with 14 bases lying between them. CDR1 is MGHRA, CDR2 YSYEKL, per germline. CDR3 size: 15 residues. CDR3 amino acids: CASSQAGGVREKLFF. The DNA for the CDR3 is TGCGCCAGCAGCCAAGCAGGAGGGGTCAGGGAAAAACTGTTTTTT.